Listed below are T cell receptor beta chains from one sample, sequenced in a study of blood T cell repertoires in COVID-19. Data came from immunoSEQ multiplex PCR; TCRdb stores just in-frame clones and leaves some out. The sample yields about 41,000 clones, 70% to 90% seen once. Sequenced: peripheral blood. Source of these receptors: a man in his 60s with acute or convalescent COVID-19. Both conserved end residues are part of each CDR3. The order of the fields is V gene, J gene, D gene, clone size, CDR3 protein, CDR3 DNA. D genes are given only for firm matches. The size field is filled for only some rows; it gives once, few, many or a size class.

V gene: TRBV6-6
J gene: TRBJ1-2
D gene: TRBD1
clone size: once
CDR3 protein: CASSGQGLFANYGYTF
CDR3 DNA: TGTGCCAGCAGTGGACAGGGGTTATTCGCTAACTATGGCTACACCTTC

V gene: TRBV6-6
J gene: TRBJ1-5
D gene: -
clone size: -
CDR3 protein: CASSPPGGNQPQHF
CDR3 DNA: TGTGCCAGCAGTCCCCCCGGGGGCAATCAGCCCCAGCATTTT

V gene: TRBV5-4
J gene: TRBJ1-1
D gene: TRBD1
clone size: -
CDR3 protein: CASSLGTGVNTEAFF
CDR3 DNA: TGTGCCAGCAGCTTGGGTACAGGGGTGAACACTGAAGCTTTCTTT

V gene: TRBV28
J gene: TRBJ1-3
D gene: TRBD1
clone size: -
CDR3 protein: CASSFPGTGGNTIYF
CDR3 DNA: TGTGCCAGCAGTTTCCCCGGGACAGGGGGGAACACCATATATTTT

V gene: TRBV7-8
J gene: TRBJ1-1
D gene: -
clone size: -
CDR3 protein: CASSPLGKGMNTEAFF
CDR3 DNA: TGTGCCAGCAGCCCCCTAGGGAAGGGGATGAACACTGAAGCTTTCTTT

V gene: TRBV12-5
J gene: TRBJ2-5
D gene: TRBD1
clone size: -
CDR3 protein: CASGLSPGQVQETQYF
CDR3 DNA: TGTGCTAGTGGTTTGTCACCGGGACAGGTCCAAGAGACCCAGTACTTC

V gene: TRBV6-5
J gene: TRBJ2-5
D gene: -
clone size: -
CDR3 protein: CASRQEETQYF
CDR3 DNA: TGTGCCAGTAGACAGGAAGAGACCCAGTACTTC

V gene: TRBV19
J gene: TRBJ1-1
D gene: TRBD1
clone size: few
CDR3 protein: CASSITLTGTGRVNTEAFF
CDR3 DNA: TGTGCCAGTAGTATCACCCTGACAGGGACGGGTCGGGTGAACACTGAAGCTTTCTTT

V gene: TRBV6-2/TRBV6-3
J gene: TRBJ1-1
D gene: TRBD1
clone size: -
CDR3 protein: CASSPYRGEAFF
CDR3 DNA: TGTGCCAGCAGTCCATACAGGGGTGAAGCTTTCTTT

V gene: TRBV3-1/TRBV3-2
J gene: TRBJ1-1
D gene: -
clone size: -
CDR3 protein: CASSRGGGEGNTEAFF
CDR3 DNA: TGTGCCAGCAGCCGGGGGGGTGGAGAGGGGAACACTGAAGCTTTCTTT